The present T cell receptor (beta chain) was sequenced within a study of OX40 agonist ivuxolimab in advanced cancers. Clones were sequenced by immunoSEQ multiplex PCR, and TCRdb holds only the in-frame ones, with some missing. Of approximately 57,000 clones listed, 83% are singletons. Trimming removed 4 bases from V and 2 bases from J; junction bases left unmatched: 11. The CDR3 covers 18 residues. Germline lookup yields CDR1 SGHAT and CDR2 FQNNGV. This sequence joins TRBV11-2 and TRBJ2-1, with TRBD1 identical over 10 bases. Sample: CD4+ or CD8+ T cells sorted from blood, taken in a trial of the OX40 agonist ivuxolimab. The TCR originated in an adult with an advanced solid tumor such as melanoma, head and neck, liver or kidney cancer. The CDR3 is CASSSRGGQGSAYNEQFF. CDR3 nucleotides: TGTGCCAGCAGCTCACGGGGGGGACAGGGGTCAGCCTACAATGAGCAGTTCTTC.